These 28 T cell receptor beta chains were sequenced from one sample in a study of T cell clones after liver transplantation. Only in-frame clones appear in the TCRdb table, and some are missing; sequencing was by immunoSEQ multiplex PCR. The table includes some 57,000 clones, approximately 77% detected once. Sequenced material: CD4+ T cells from blood, taken at the 22-month timepoint. The receptors come from a human patient who received a liver transplant. Some T cells could come from the graft donor.

This chain joins TRBV6-5 and TRBJ1-5, with D possibly TRBD1 on 5 matching bases. The CDR3 length is 13 residues. Trimming cost V 5 bases and J 7 bases, with 12 bases left between them. Looked up from germline, CDR1 is MNHEY and CDR2 is SVGAGI. CDR3 amino acids: CASSQGWWQPQHF. The CDR3, as DNA: TGTGCCAGCAGTCAGGGTTGGTGGCAGCCCCAGCATTTT.

This clone is a singleton in its sample. This chain connects TRBV18 to TRBJ2-3; perhaps TRBD2 as D (6 bases). This CDR3 has 14 amino acids. With 4 bases removed from V and 3 bases from J, the gap between germline ends came to 11 bases. The V gene's germline CDR1 is KGHSH and CDR2 LQKENI. The CDR3, as DNA: TGTGCCAGCTCACTCGGGGGTGAGACAGATACGCAGTATTTT. Its translation: CASSLGGETDTQYF.

A few counts support this clone. The V gene is TRBV5-5, the J gene TRBJ1-6, with D tentatively TRBD1 (6 bases). The CDR3 runs 14 residues. Looked up from germline, CDR1 is SGHKS and CDR2 is YYEKEE (reference sequence). V dropped 4 bases and J dropped 6 bases, with 11 bases sitting between them. DNA of the CDR3: TGTGCCAGCAGCCTGGTAGGGGGTAATTCACCCCTCCACTTT. Translating gives CASSLVGGNSPLHF.

The chain links TRBV5-5 to TRBJ2-7; the match to TRBD2 covers 7 bases. Germline CDR1 and CDR2: SGHKS and YYEKEE (reference sequence). CDR3 size: 13 residues. The ends lost 5 bases at V and 0 bases at J; junction bases unmatched: 2. The CDR3 sequence is CASRGGGSYEQYF. The CDR3 bases are TGTGCCAGCAGGGGCGGGGGCTCCTACGAGCAGTACTTC.

This chain connects TRBV5-4 to TRBJ2-6; perhaps D is TRBD1 or TRBD2 (5 bases each). Trimming left V 0 bases short and J 4 bases short, with 17 bases between. In germline, CDR1 is SGHNT, CDR2 YYREEE (reference sequence). The length of the CDR3 is 18 residues. The CDR3 sequence is CASSLEPGRSRGANVLTF. CDR3 DNA: TGTGCCAGCAGCTTGGAACCGGGGCGCTCGCGAGGGGCCAACGTCCTGACTTTC.

This clone occurred a few times. This chain connects TRBV7-2 to TRBJ1-3; D remains unclear. In germline, CDR1 is SGHTA, CDR2 FQGNSA. Trimming left V 2 bases short and J 2 bases short, with 7 bases between. This CDR3 region has 14 residues. The chain's CDR3 is CASSLMGTGNTIYF. DNA of the CDR3: TGTGCCAGCAGCTTAATGGGCACTGGAAACACCATATATTTT.

This clone appeared a single time. The chain uses TRBV5-1 and TRBJ2-4; no reliable D call. V shed 4 bases and J shed 0 bases, with 8 bases lying between them. Germline-derived CDR1 and CDR2 are SGHRS and YFSETQ. The CDR3 is 14 amino acids. In DNA, the CDR3 is TGCGCCAGCAGCCAGACGTCAGCCAAAAACATTCAGTACTTC. Its translation is CASSQTSAKNIQYF. Supplemented by reference TRBV5-1 and TRBJ2-4, the full variable domain reads KAGVTQTPRYLIKTRGQQVTLSCSPISGHRSVSWYQQTPGQGLQFLFEYFSETQRNKGNFPGRFSGRQFSNSRSEMNVSTLELGDSALYLCASSQTSAKNIQYFGAGTRLSVL.

This clone was counted a few times. The chain is built from TRBV5-4 and TRBJ2-7; TRBD1 is a possible D gene (5 bases). This CDR3 contains 14 residues. The V and J ends lost 1 base and 2 bases respectively, with 10 bases between them. Germline-derived CDR1 and CDR2 are SGHNT and YYREEE (reference sequence). CDR3 coding DNA: TGTGCCAGCAGCTTGTGGGGCGTCGCCTACGAGCAGTACTTC. Protein sequence: CASSLWGVAYEQYF.

The chain combines TRBV11-1 with TRBJ1-1, with D unclear. There are 13 residues in the CDR3. The germline CDR1 and CDR2 sequences are SGHAT and FQDESV (reference sequence). V shed 6 bases and J shed 0 bases, with 8 bases lying between them. The CDR3 region has the DNA TGTGCCAGCAGATCCCTGCTGAACACTGAAGCTTTCTTT. Translated: CASRSLLNTEAFF.

The chain recombines TRBV11-2 with TRBJ1-6, with D unclear. V shed 0 bases and J shed 5 bases, with 8 bases lying between them. CDR1 SGHAT and CDR2 FQNNGV come from the germline V gene. The CDR3 is made up of 15 amino acids. The CDR3 reads CASSLEGFHNSPLHF. In DNA form, the CDR3 reads TGTGCCAGCAGCTTAGAGGGTTTCCATAATTCACCCCTCCACTTT.

J is TRBJ2-1 and V is TRBV19, with 10 bases that match TRBD2. The CDR3 has 15 residues. CDR1 and CDR2 (germline): LNHDA, SQIVND (reference sequence). After removal of 3 bases from V and 6 bases from J, the junction contained 5 bases not matched to a gene. CDR3 DNA sequence: TGTGCCAGTAGTATTAAGCGGGGGGGCCGCAATGAGCAGTTCTTC. It codes for CASSIKRGGRNEQFF.

This clone was counted between two and nine times. The rearrangement joins TRBV4-1 to TRBJ2-5; 8 nucleotides line up with TRBD1. The CDR3 is 17 residues long. V was pared by 0 bases and J by 6 bases, with 12 bases of the junction left unmatched. CDR1 is MGHRA, CDR2 YSYEKL, per germline. The CDR3 DNA reads as TGCGCCAGCAGCCAAGATGCGGCAGGGGGCGCCTTAAAGACCCAGTACTTC. Its translation is CASSQDAAGGALKTQYF.

The gene calls are TRBV27 and TRBJ2-4, with a possible D match to TRBD2 (5 bases). V was clipped by 6 bases and J by 9 bases, with 15 bases between them. The CDR3 has 13 residues. Germline V gene data show CDR1 as MNHEY and CDR2 as SMNVEV (reference sequence). The CDR3 loop reads CASSASSLGIQYF. CDR3 DNA sequence: TGTGCCAGCAGCGCTAGCAGTTTGGGCATTCAGTACTTC.

About this clone itself: Other nucleotide sequences from this sample produce the same CDR3. The chain is built from TRBV14 and TRBJ1-1; D unclear. CDR1 and CDR2 from the germline V gene are SGHDN and FVKESK. CDR3 length: 16 residues. V was clipped by 0 bases and J by 0 bases, with 11 bases between them. DNA of the CDR3: TGTGCCAGCAGCCAAGATCTAGGGCACCTGAACACTGAAGCTTTCTTT. Translation gives CASSQDLGHLNTEAFF.

The CDR3 sequence is CASRRTVDNSPLHF. As DNA, the CDR3 is TGTGCCAGCAGACGGACAGTAGATAATTCACCCCTCCACTTT. This chain connects TRBV6-5 to TRBJ1-6; D perhaps matches TRBD1 (6 bases). Per germline, CDR1 MNHEY and CDR2 SVGAGI. The V end lost 6 bases, the J end lost 5 bases, and 11 bases lay between the germline ends. The CDR3 is made up of 14 amino acids.

This chain uses TRBV6-1 with TRBJ1-1, with TRBD1 as a possible D gene (6 bases). The CDR3 runs to 14 residues. CDR1 and CDR2 from the germline V gene are MNHNS and SASEGT. V lost 4 bases and J 5 bases, leaving 14 bases between the germline ends. This CDR3 is CASSVSGGKTEAFF. The CDR3 nucleotides read TGTGCCAGCAGTGTCTCCGGGGGCAAAACTGAAGCTTTCTTT.

This clone came up a few times. The chain couples TRBV18 to TRBJ2-7; D gene unclear. V was pared by 3 bases and J by 3 bases, with 9 bases between. CDR3 length equals 13 residues. In germline, CDR1 is KGHSH, CDR2 LQKENI. CDR3 sequence: CASSPLAVYEQYF. In nucleotides, the CDR3 is TGTGCCAGCTCACCCCTTGCCGTCTACGAGCAGTACTTC.

V gene TRBV5-4 combines with J gene TRBJ1-6, with 8 bases that match TRBD1. The CDR3 sequence is 16 residues long. The germline V gene encodes CDR1 SGHNT and CDR2 YYREEE (reference sequence). V dropped 2 bases and J dropped 4; count of bases not matched to a gene: 5. Here the CDR3 reads CASSFRTGRYNSPLHF. The CDR3 DNA sequence: TGTGCCAGCAGCTTCCGGACAGGGAGATATAATTCACCCCTCCACTTT.

The DNA of the CDR3 is TGTGCCAGTAGTACCGGGGACAGGGCCGGGTTCCAAGAGACCCAGTACTTC. Translation: CASSTGDRAGFQETQYF. The rearrangement joins TRBV19 to TRBJ2-5, with 9 bases that match TRBD1. CDR1 LNHDA and CDR2 SQIVND come from the germline V gene (reference sequence). V lost 4 bases to trimming and J lost 1 base; unmatched junction nucleotides: 10. The CDR3 is 17 residues long.

J is TRBJ2-3 and V is TRBV27; either TRBD1 or TRBD2 may supply D (6 bases each). Germline CDR1 is MNHEY and CDR2 is SMNVEV (reference sequence). This CDR3 is built from 15 residues. Trimming removed 5 bases at V and 2 bases at J, with 14 bases between. CDR3 DNA sequence: TGTGCCAGCAGTCCTCGAGGGGGGATCACAGATACGCAGTATTTT. Translated, it gives CASSPRGGITDTQYF.

This clone was picked up one time. The chain combines TRBV6-5 with TRBJ2-3; maybe TRBD1 (5 bases). Deletions cut 10 bases from V and 0 bases from J, with 11 bases between. Germline V lookup: CDR1 MNHEY, CDR2 SVGAGI. This CDR3 has 13 amino acids. CDR3 loop: CANSDTSTDTQYF. The CDR3 nucleotides are TGTGCCAACTCGGACACTAGCACAGATACGCAGTATTTT.

The chain has TRBV6-1 and TRBJ1-6; no clear D. The V and J ends lost 6 bases and 6 bases respectively, with 15 bases between them. The CDR3 contains 15 residues. CDR1 is MNHNS, CDR2 SASEGT, per germline. CDR3 nucleotides: TGTGCCAGCAGGGGATCCCAACGTCTTAATTCACCCCTCCACTTT. Amino acids: CASRGSQRLNSPLHF.

This clone was observed a handful of times. The gene calls are TRBV19 and TRBJ1-5; D is perhaps TRBD1 (5 bases). The CDR3 sequence is 19 residues long. Trimming took 2 bases from V and 1 from J, leaving 21 bases between them. Germline V gives CDR1 LNHDA, CDR2 SQIVND (reference sequence). The DNA for the CDR3 is TGTGCCAGTAGTATAATAGTCCTGCTGGCCAGGGCAAGCAATCAGCCCCAGCATTTT. Protein sequence: CASSIIVLLARASNQPQHF.

This chain links TRBV28 with TRBJ2-3, with D tentatively TRBD1 or TRBD2 (5 bases each). Per the germline V gene, CDR1 is MDHEN and CDR2 is SYDVKM. Trimming stripped 5 bases from V and 0 bases from J, with 15 bases between. This CDR3 spans 16 amino acids. The CDR3 is CASSQLGTASTDTQYF. The CDR3 DNA follows: TGTGCCAGCAGTCAACTAGGGACGGCTAGCACAGATACGCAGTATTTT.

The chain joins TRBV29-1 to TRBJ1-2; TRBD1 matches 7 bases. This CDR3 has 13 amino acids. CDR1 SQVTM and CDR2 ANQGSEA come from the germline V gene. V dropped 4 bases and J dropped 4; count of bases not matched to a gene: 6. CDR3: CSVVRAGGYGYTF. CDR3 DNA: TGCAGCGTTGTTCGGGCAGGGGGCTATGGCTACACCTTC.

This clone was seen a few times. The rearrangement joins TRBV5-1 to TRBJ1-1; no reliable D call. The CDR3 is 14 amino acids. V was shortened by 4 bases and J by 5 bases, with 15 bases between the two germline ends. CDR1 SGHRS and CDR2 YFSETQ come from the germline V gene. This CDR3 reads CASSRSRTGTEAFF. CDR3 nucleotides: TGCGCCAGCAGCCGTTCAAGGACGGGGACTGAAGCTTTCTTT. The whole variable domain, remainder taken from reference TRBV5-1 and TRBJ1-1, is KAGVTQTPRYLIKTRGQQVTLSCSPISGHRSVSWYQQTPGQGLQFLFEYFSETQRNKGNFPGRFSGRQFSNSRSEMNVSTLELGDSALYLCASSRSRTGTEAFFGQGTRLTVV.

The CDR3 DNA sequence: TGTGCCAGCGGACAGGGTAGGGTTCAGCCCCAGCATTTT. Translating gives CASGQGRVQPQHF. The chain couples TRBV6-1 to TRBJ1-5, with TRBD1 matching over 8 bases. CDR1 MNHNS and CDR2 SASEGT come from the germline V gene. J lost 6 bases, V lost 8 bases, and 6 bases had no gene match. CDR3 length equals 13 residues.

The chain recombines TRBV5-4 with TRBJ2-5; D call uncertain. Trimming took 2 bases from V and 4 from J, leaving 12 bases between them. The CDR3 has 14 residues. Germline CDR1 is SGHNT and CDR2 is YYREEE (reference sequence). CDR3 sequence (DNA): TGTGCCAGCAGCTTTGCCGGTGGTGGAGAGACCCAGTACTTC. It codes for CASSFAGGGETQYF. Full variable domain (rest looked up from reference TRBV5-4 and TRBJ2-5): ETGVTQSPTHLIKTRGQQVTLRCSSQSGHNTVSWYQQALGQGPQFIFQYYREEENGRGNFPPRFSGLQFPNYSSELNVNALELDDSALYLCASSFAGGGETQYFGPGTRLLVL.